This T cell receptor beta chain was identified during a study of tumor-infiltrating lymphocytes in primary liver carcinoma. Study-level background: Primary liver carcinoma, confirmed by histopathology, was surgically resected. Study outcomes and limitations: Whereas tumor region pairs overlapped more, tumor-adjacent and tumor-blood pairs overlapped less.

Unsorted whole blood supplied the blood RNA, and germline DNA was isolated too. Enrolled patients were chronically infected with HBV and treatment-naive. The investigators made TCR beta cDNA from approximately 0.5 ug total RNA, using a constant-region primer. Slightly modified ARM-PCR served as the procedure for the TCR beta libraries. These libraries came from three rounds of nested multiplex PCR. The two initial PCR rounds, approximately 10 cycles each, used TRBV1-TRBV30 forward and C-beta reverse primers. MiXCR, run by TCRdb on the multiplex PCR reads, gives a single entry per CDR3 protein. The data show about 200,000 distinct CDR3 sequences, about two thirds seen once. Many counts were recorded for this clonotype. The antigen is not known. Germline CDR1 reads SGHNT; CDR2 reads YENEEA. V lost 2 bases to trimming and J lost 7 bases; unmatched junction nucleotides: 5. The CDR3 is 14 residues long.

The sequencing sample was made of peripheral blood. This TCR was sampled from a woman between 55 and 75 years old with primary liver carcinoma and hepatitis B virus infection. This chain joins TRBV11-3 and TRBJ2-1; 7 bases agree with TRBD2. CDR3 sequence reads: CASSLSGVENEQFF. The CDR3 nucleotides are TGTGCCAGCAGCTTAAGCGGGGTGGAGAATGAGCAGTTCTTC. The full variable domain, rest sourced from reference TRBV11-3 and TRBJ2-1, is EAGVVQSPRYKIIEKKQPVAFWCNPISGHNTLYWYLQNLGQGPELLIRYENEEAVDDSQLPKDRFSAERLKGVDSTLKIQPAELGDSAVYLCASSLSGVENEQFFGPGTRLTVL.